This TCR beta chain derives from a study of T-cell memory formation after mild COVID-19. General observations from the study: Day 15 to 85 contractors were CD4/CD8 balanced; later expanders leaned CD4+. CM and EM subsets held most contracting CD4+ clones; EMRA held CD8+ ones. Researchers found some responding clones in pre-infection memory, a sign that cross-reactive memory joined.

The germline V and J ends were trimmed by 0 bases and 7 bases, with 7 bases remaining between them. Germline V gene sequence: CDR1 SGHRS, CDR2 YFSETQ. This CDR3 has 13 residues. This clonotype appeared a few times. The antigen is unknown. TCRdb called the 5' RACE reads again in MiXCR, with one record for every CDR3 protein. The repertoire has over 250,000 distinct CDR3 sequences, less than 20% of them found once; the top ten carry about a fifth. The rearrangement links TRBV5-1 to TRBJ2-2; D is unresolved. This receptor was obtained from a man aged 18 to 30 who had mild COVID-19 (a few samples of this study predate the infection). Cell type and time point are not known. The specimen sequenced was PBMCs or a T cell subset sorted from them (not recorded which). CDR3 nucleotide sequence: TGCGCCAGCAGCTTGGTTTCTGACGGGGAGCTGTTTTTT. This encodes CASSLVSDGELFF. Complete variable domain (other parts from reference TRBV5-1 and TRBJ2-2): KAGVTQTPRYLIKTRGQQVTLSCSPISGHRSVSWYQQTPGQGLQFLFEYFSETQRNKGNFPGRFSGRQFSNSRSEMNVSTLELGDSALYLCASSLVSDGELFFGEGSRLTVL.